These 26 T cell receptor beta chains originate from one sample sequenced in a study of cytomegalovirus exposure and HLA in healthy donors. The PCR employed 60 Vbeta primers together with 13 Jbeta primers. Only in-frame clones appear in the TCRdb table, and some are missing; sequencing was by immunoSEQ multiplex PCR. The sample lists about 150,000 clones, more than 70% occurring once. The specimen sequenced was PBMCs. These receptors came from a woman in her thirties or forties in good health and CMV-seropositive.

The rearrangement uses TRBV5-4 and TRBJ1-2; no firm D call. CDR3 length: 14 residues. Germline values: CDR1 SGHNT, CDR2 YYREEE (reference sequence). V shed 4 bases and J shed 4 bases, with 14 bases lying between them. The CDR3 is CASSHDGGSYGYTF. In nucleotides, the CDR3 is TGTGCCAGCAGCCACGATGGCGGCTCCTATGGCTACACCTTC.

The chain has TRBV30 and TRBJ2-5; perhaps TRBD1 as D (5 bases). Trimming took 2 bases from V and 5 from J, leaving 15 bases between them. Germline CDR1 GTSNPN, CDR2 SVGIG (reference sequence). The CDR3 is made up of 14 amino acids. The CDR3: CAWSLGPHLETQYF. The DNA for the CDR3 is TGTGCCTGGAGTTTGGGGCCCCATTTGGAGACCCAGTACTTC.

The V gene is TRBV19, the J gene TRBJ2-3; no reliable D call. The CDR3 runs to 15 residues. The germline CDR1 and CDR2 sequences are LNHDA and SQIVND (reference sequence). V was clipped by 5 bases and J by 2 bases, with 14 bases between them. The CDR3: CASSVAAAPTDTQYF. CDR3 DNA: TGTGCCAGTAGTGTTGCTGCGGCACCCACAGATACGCAGTATTTT.

The gene calls are TRBV6-5 and TRBJ2-5; D unresolved. The CDR3 totals 13 residues. Germline V lookup: CDR1 MNHEY, CDR2 SVGAGI. V lost 4 bases and J 5 bases, leaving 11 bases between the germline ends. CDR3 loop: CASSSAQRETQYF. The CDR3 coding sequence is TGTGCCAGCAGTTCAGCCCAGAGGGAGACCCAGTACTTC.

The chain carries TRBV5-1 and TRBJ1-1; 11 nucleotides line up with TRBD1. Germline lookup yields CDR1 SGHRS and CDR2 YFSETQ. The CDR3 loop spans 17 amino acids. J gave up 4 bases and V 0 bases, and 8 bases lay outside the gene matches. CDR3 DNA sequence: TGCGCCAGCAGCTTGGGAAGGACAGGGGGCTCGGGCACTGAAGCTTTCTTT. Translated, it gives CASSLGRTGGSGTEAFF.

The chain joins TRBV5-8 to TRBJ2-5; D call uncertain. CDR3 length: 11 amino acids. Germline CDR1 is SGHTS and CDR2 is YDEGEE. Between the trimmed V and J ends, which lost 2 bases and 5 bases, there was a span of 4 bases. CDR3 nucleotide sequence: TGTGCCAGCAGCTTCCTGGAGACCCAGTACTTC. This codes for CASSFLETQYF.

V is TRBV5-1 and J is TRBJ2-2; D ambiguous. The CDR3 runs to 13 residues. V was cut by 5 bases and J by 6 bases, with 11 bases left in between. In germline, CDR1 is SGHRS, CDR2 YFSETQ. CDR3 nucleotide sequence: TGCGCCAGCAGATTTGGGCCGTCCGGGGAGCTGTTTTTT. Translated, it gives CASRFGPSGELFF.

The chain links TRBV5-1 to TRBJ1-5; no clear D gene. Looked up from germline, CDR1 is SGHRS and CDR2 is YFSETQ. CDR3 length equals 15 residues. V lost 1 base and J 0 bases, leaving 8 bases between the germline ends. The CDR3: CASSLQGGSNQPQHF. The CDR3 DNA is TGCGCCAGCAGCTTGCAAGGCGGTAGCAATCAGCCCCAGCATTTT.

The chain is built from TRBV7-3 and TRBJ1-1; tentative D call: TRBD1 (5 bases). Germline-derived CDR1 and CDR2 are SGHTA and FQGTGA. Trimming pared 2 bases from V and 1 base from J, leaving 20 bases between. This CDR3 is built from 18 residues. The CDR3 nucleotides are TGTGCCAGCAGCTTATTTCCCAAACTTAGGGGAGGGAACACTGAAGCTTTCTTT. Amino acid sequence: CASSLFPKLRGGNTEAFF.

This clone was detected only a few times. The gene calls are TRBV5-1 and TRBJ1-1, with D maybe TRBD1 (5 bases). Trimming shortened V by 0 bases and J by 6 bases, and 12 bases separated the two germline ends. This CDR3 spans 14 amino acids. Germline loops: CDR1 SGHRS, CDR2 YFSETQ. The CDR3 DNA sequence: TGCGCCAGCAGCTTGGTCAGGGTAGAGCCTGAAGCTTTCTTT. It specifies CASSLVRVEPEAFF.

The chain couples TRBV30 to TRBJ2-7, with 13 bases that match TRBD2. The CDR3 loop spans 17 amino acids. Germline V lookup: CDR1 GTSNPN, CDR2 SVGIG (reference sequence). V dropped 8 bases and J dropped 4; count of bases not matched to a gene: 17. CDR3 sequence (DNA): TGTGCCAGCCGGGACAGAGAAACTAGCGGGAGGGCATACGAGCAGTACTTC. Translated: CASRDRETSGRAYEQYF.

With regard to this clone: At one end, the junction sequence differs from germline, possibly due to a read error. V usage is TRBV7-7 and J usage is TRBJ2-5, with TRBD1 as a possible D gene (6 bases). The V gene's germline CDR1 is SSHAT and CDR2 FNYEAQ (reference sequence). The CDR3 is 15 residues long. The DNA of the CDR3 is TGTGCTAGCAGCCCAGGACAGTCCTTCCAAGAGACCCAGTACTTC. Translated: CASSPGQSFQETQYF.

V and J are TRBV5-4 and TRBJ2-4; 8 positions agree with TRBD2. CDR3 length: 14 residues. Germline V gene sequence: CDR1 SGHNT, CDR2 YYREEE (reference sequence). After removal of 3 bases from V and 8 bases from J, the junction contained 7 bases not matched to a gene. This CDR3 is CASSSPGGRDIQYF. Here the CDR3 DNA reads TGTGCCAGCAGCTCCCCGGGAGGGCGCGACATTCAGTACTTC.

This clone was seen once. The rearrangement joins TRBV19 to TRBJ1-1, with 8 bases identical to TRBD1. V lost 8 bases, J lost 3 bases, and 8 bases stayed unmatched. The germline V gene encodes CDR1 LNHDA and CDR2 SQIVND (reference sequence). This CDR3 comprises 14 residues. The chain's CDR3 is CASWTGYVDTEAFF. CDR3 DNA sequence: TGTGCCAGTTGGACAGGGTATGTGGACACTGAAGCTTTCTTT.

In its sample, this clone was seen a few times. The chain joins TRBV5-4 to TRBJ1-1; 9 bases fit TRBD1. Trimming at V came to 2 bases and at J to 4 bases, leaving 6 bases not matched to a gene. The length of the CDR3 is 15 residues. Germline lookup yields CDR1 SGHNT and CDR2 YYREEE (reference sequence). CDR3 DNA sequence: TGTGCCAGCAGCTTTACCGGGACAGGGACCACTGAAGCTTTCTTT. It codes for CASSFTGTGTTEAFF.

The J gene is TRBJ2-6, the V gene TRBV5-6; possible D gene TRBD1, 5 bases. The ends were cut back, 4 bases at V and 1 base at J, with 9 bases in the middle. The CDR3 length is 15 residues. Germline assignment: CDR1 SGHDT and CDR2 YYEEEE. This CDR3 reads CASSGQGSGANVLTF. The DNA of the CDR3 is TGTGCCAGCAGCGGGCAGGGTTCTGGGGCCAACGTCCTGACTTTC.

The chain recombines TRBV4-1 with TRBJ2-1; D is perhaps TRBD2 (6 bases). The CDR3 is 12 amino acids. Germline CDR1 MGHRA, CDR2 YSYEKL. Trimming left V 0 bases short and J 12 bases short, with 9 bases between. The CDR3 DNA reads as TGCGCCAGCAGCCAAGATTGGCGGGGGCAGTTCTTC. This sequence encodes CASSQDWRGQFF.

This chain links TRBV9 with TRBJ2-1, with TRBD2 matching over 8 bases. Trimming at V came to 4 bases and at J to 7 bases, leaving 10 bases not matched to a gene. The CDR3 covers 15 residues. The germline gives CDR1 SGDLS, CDR2 YYNGEE. CDR3 DNA: TGTGCCAGCAGCCCCGGGGGGGGCGCGGGGAATGAGCAGTTCTTC. Amino acids: CASSPGGGAGNEQFF.

V gene TRBV19 combines with J gene TRBJ1-1; D is unresolved. V lost 6 bases, J lost 2 bases, and 16 bases lay in between. The CDR3 consists of 15 residues. Germline V CDR1 and CDR2: LNHDA, SQIVND (reference sequence). Here the CDR3 DNA reads TGTGCCAGTAGGGTAACCCTTCGGTTTAACACTGAAGCTTTCTTT. It encodes CASRVTLRFNTEAFF. Full variable domain (outside the CDR3, taken from reference TRBV19 and TRBJ1-1): DGGITQSPKYLFRKEGQNVTLSCEQNLNHDAMYWYRQDPGQGLRLIYYSQIVNDFQKGDIAEGYSVSREKKESFPLTVTSAQKNPTAFYLCASRVTLRFNTEAFFGQGTRLTVV.

This clone has only a few counts. The genes are TRBV6-5 and TRBJ1-4; the D gene is possibly TRBD1 (6 bases). Germline CDR1 MNHEY, CDR2 SVGAGI. Trimming removed 2 bases at V and 8 bases at J, with 12 bases between. The CDR3 consists of 14 residues. The CDR3 sequence: CASSYGGVGEKLFF. CDR3 sequence (DNA): TGTGCCAGCAGTTACGGGGGCGTTGGAGAAAAACTGTTTTTT.

The V gene is TRBV30, the J gene TRBJ2-3; D is uncertain. In germline, CDR1 is GTSNPN, CDR2 SVGIG (reference sequence). V was pared by 0 bases and J by 3 bases, with 4 bases between. The CDR3 has 12 amino acids. In DNA, the CDR3 is TGTGCCTGGAGTGTTTCTACAGATACGCAGTATTTT. Its protein product is CAWSVSTDTQYF.

The chain carries TRBV5-5 and TRBJ2-7, with D possibly matching TRBD1 (6 bases). Germline assignment: CDR1 SGHKS and CDR2 YYEKEE (reference sequence). Trimming stripped 1 base from V and 6 bases from J, with 14 bases between. The CDR3 contains 14 residues. The chain's CDR3 is CASSLLGGVGEQYF. CDR3 DNA sequence: TGTGCCAGCAGCTTGTTAGGGGGAGTTGGCGAGCAGTACTTC. The complete variable domain, with remaining parts taken from reference TRBV5-5 and TRBJ2-7, reads DAGVTQSPTHLIKTRGQQVTLRCSPISGHKSVSWYQQVLGQGPQFIFQYYEKEERGRGNFPDRFSARQFPNYSSELNVNALLLGDSALYLCASSLLGGVGEQYFGPGTRLTVT.

J is TRBJ1-1 and V is TRBV4-2, with no clear D. The V and J ends lost 1 base and 5 bases respectively, with 11 bases between them. Germline V lookup: CDR1 LGHNA, CDR2 YNFKEQ. The CDR3 contains 14 residues. The CDR3 loop reads CASSQVGRRTEAFF. The CDR3 DNA follows: TGTGCCAGCAGCCAAGTAGGGAGGAGGACTGAAGCTTTCTTT.

J is TRBJ2-3 and V is TRBV4-1; no definite D call. Trimming removed 0 bases from V and 6 bases from J, with 19 bases in between. The CDR3 spans 17 residues. CDR1 is MGHRA, CDR2 YSYEKL, per germline. This chain's CDR3 is CASSQDGTNVQWDTQYF. The CDR3 DNA is TGCGCCAGCAGCCAAGATGGCACAAACGTTCAATGGGATACGCAGTATTTT.

This chain joins TRBV28 and TRBJ1-2; 9 positions match TRBD1. The J segment lost 2 bases and the V segment lost 5 bases, leaving 6 bases of the junction unmatched. This CDR3 has 15 amino acids. Germline CDR1 and CDR2: MDHEN and SYDVKM. CDR3 DNA sequence: TGTGCCAGCAGTCAAGGAGGGACAGGGAACTATGGCTACACCTTC. Encoded protein: CASSQGGTGNYGYTF.

The chain couples TRBV19 to TRBJ2-7; 9 positions agree with TRBD1. The CDR3 length is 14 residues. V was clipped by 5 bases and J by 6 bases; unmatched bases: 8. The germline gives CDR1 LNHDA, CDR2 SQIVND (reference sequence). The CDR3 DNA follows: TGTGCCAGTAGTGTAGGGACAGGGCAACTCGAGCAGTACTTC. Its translation: CASSVGTGQLEQYF.